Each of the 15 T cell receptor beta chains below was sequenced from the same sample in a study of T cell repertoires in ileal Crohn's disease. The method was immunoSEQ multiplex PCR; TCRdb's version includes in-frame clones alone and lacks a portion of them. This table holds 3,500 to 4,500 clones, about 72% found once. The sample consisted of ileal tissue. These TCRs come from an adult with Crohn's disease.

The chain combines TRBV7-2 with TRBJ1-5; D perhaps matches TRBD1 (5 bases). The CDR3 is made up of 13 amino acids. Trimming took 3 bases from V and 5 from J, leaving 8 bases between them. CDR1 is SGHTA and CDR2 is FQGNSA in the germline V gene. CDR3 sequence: CASSFRADQPQHF. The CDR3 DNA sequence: TGTGCCAGCAGCTTCAGGGCTGATCAGCCCCAGCATTTT.

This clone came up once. CDR3 residues: CASRVNSNQPQHF. DNA of the CDR3: TGTGCCAGCCGGGTAAATAGCAATCAGCCCCAGCATTTT. J is TRBJ1-5 and V is TRBV6-5; D unresolved. Germline CDR1 is MNHEY and CDR2 is SVGAGI. The CDR3 runs 13 residues. The V and J ends lost 8 bases and 0 bases respectively, with 8 bases between them.

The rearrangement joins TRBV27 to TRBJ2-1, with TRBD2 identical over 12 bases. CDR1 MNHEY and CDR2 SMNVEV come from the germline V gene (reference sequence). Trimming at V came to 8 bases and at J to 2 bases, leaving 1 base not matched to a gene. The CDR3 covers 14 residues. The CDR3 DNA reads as TGTGCCAGCCGACTAGCGGGGGCCTACAATGAGCAGTTCTTC. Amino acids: CASRLAGAYNEQFF.

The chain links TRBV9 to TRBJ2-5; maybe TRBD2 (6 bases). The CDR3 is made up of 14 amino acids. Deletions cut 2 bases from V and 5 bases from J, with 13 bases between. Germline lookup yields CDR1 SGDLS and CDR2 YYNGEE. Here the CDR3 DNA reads TGTGCCAGCAGCGTGGGACTGTCCCCTGAGACCCAGTACTTC. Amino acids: CASSVGLSPETQYF.

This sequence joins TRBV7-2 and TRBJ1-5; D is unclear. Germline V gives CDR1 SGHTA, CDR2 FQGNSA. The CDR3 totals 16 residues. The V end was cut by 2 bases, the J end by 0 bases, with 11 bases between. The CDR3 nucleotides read TGTGCCAGCAGCTTAAGACCAGACAATAGCAATCAGCCCCAGCATTTT. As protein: CASSLRPDNSNQPQHF.

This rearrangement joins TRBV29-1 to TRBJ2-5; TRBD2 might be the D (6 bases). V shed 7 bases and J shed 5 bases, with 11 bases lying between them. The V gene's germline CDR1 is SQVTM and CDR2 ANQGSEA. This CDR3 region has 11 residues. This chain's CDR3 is CSGFSGETQYF. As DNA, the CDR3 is TGCAGCGGTTTCAGCGGGGAGACCCAGTACTTC.

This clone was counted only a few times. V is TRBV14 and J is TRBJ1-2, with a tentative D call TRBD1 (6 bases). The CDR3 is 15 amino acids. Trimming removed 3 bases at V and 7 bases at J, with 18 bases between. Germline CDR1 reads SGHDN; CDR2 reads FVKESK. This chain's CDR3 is CASSQPGGAYLGYTF. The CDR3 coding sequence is TGTGCCAGCAGCCAGCCGGGGGGGGCGTATCTTGGCTACACCTTC.

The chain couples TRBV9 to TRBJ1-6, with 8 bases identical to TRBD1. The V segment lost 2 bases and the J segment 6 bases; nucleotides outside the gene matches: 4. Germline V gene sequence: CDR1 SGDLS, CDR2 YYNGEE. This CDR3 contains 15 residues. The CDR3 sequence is CASSVWDRINSPLHF. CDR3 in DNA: TGTGCCAGCAGCGTCTGGGACAGGATTAATTCACCCCTCCACTTT. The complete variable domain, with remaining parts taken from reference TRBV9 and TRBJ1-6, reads DSGVTQTPKHLITATGQRVTLRCSPRSGDLSVYWYQQSLDQGLQFLIQYYNGEERAKGNILERFSAQQFPDLHSELNLSSLELGDSALYFCASSVWDRINSPLHFGNGTRLTVT.

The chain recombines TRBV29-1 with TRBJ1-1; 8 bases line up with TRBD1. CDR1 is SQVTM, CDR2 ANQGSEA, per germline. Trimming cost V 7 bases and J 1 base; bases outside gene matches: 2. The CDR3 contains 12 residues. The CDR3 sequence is CSAGQGNTEAFF. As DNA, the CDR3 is TGCAGCGCTGGACAGGGGAACACTGAAGCTTTCTTT.

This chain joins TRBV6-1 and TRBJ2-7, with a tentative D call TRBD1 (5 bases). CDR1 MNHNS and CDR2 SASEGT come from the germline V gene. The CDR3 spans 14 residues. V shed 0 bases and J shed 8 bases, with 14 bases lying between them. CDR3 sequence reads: CASSEAGPQGQQYV. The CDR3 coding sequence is TGTGCCAGCAGTGAAGCCGGGCCCCAGGGCCAGCAGTACGTC.

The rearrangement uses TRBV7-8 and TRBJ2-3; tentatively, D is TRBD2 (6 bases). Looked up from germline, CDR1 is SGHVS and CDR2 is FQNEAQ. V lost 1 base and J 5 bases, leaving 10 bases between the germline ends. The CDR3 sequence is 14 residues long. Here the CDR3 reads CASSLEGRGDTQYF. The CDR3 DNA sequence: TGTGCCAGCAGCTTAGAGGGGCGGGGAGATACGCAGTATTTT.

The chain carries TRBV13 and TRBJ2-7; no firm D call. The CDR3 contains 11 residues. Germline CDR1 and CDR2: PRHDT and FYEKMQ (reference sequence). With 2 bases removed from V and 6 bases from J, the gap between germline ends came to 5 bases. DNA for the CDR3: TGTGCCAGCAGCTTAATTCGCGAGCAGTACTTC. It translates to CASSLIREQYF.

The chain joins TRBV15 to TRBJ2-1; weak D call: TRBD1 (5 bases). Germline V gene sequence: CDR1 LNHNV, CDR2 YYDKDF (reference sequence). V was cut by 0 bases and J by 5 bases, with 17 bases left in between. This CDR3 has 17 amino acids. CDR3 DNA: TGTGCCACCAGCAGAGATCCCCCCAGGGTCAGGGACAATGAGCAGTTCTTC. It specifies CATSRDPPRVRDNEQFF.

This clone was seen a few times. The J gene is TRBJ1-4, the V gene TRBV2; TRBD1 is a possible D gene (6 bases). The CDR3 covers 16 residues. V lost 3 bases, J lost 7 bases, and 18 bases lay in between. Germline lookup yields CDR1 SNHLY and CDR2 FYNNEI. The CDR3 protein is CASSDGLRTGSEKLFF. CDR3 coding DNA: TGTGCCAGCAGTGACGGGCTGCGAACAGGGAGTGAAAAACTGTTTTTT.

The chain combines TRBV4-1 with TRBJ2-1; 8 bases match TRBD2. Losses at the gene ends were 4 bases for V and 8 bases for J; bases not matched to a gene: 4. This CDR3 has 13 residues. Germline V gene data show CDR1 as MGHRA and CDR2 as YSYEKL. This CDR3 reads CASSLNGGDEQFF. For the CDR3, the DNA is TGCGCCAGCAGCCTTAACGGGGGGGATGAGCAGTTCTTC.